The 30 T cell receptor beta chains below all came from one sample that was sequenced in a study of blood T cell repertoires in COVID-19. The table came from immunoSEQ multiplex PCR; TCRdb's copy has only in-frame clones and leaves some out. This table holds tens of thousands of clones, roughly 76% found once. The specimen was peripheral blood. These receptors came from a woman in her seventies with acute or convalescent COVID-19.

The chain joins TRBV9 to TRBJ2-1, with 7 nucleotides matching TRBD2. CDR1 is SGDLS, CDR2 YYNGEE, per germline. The CDR3 is 16 amino acids. J gave up 6 bases and V 0 bases, and 9 bases lay outside the gene matches. In DNA, the CDR3 is TGTGCCAGCAGCGTAGCTTGGCGGGAGAGCGTCAATGAGCAGTTCTTC. Encoded protein: CASSVAWRESVNEQFF. Based on the CDR3 plus reference TRBV9 and TRBJ2-1, the full variable domain is DSGVTQTPKHLITATGQRVTLRCSPRSGDLSVYWYQQSLDQGLQFLIQYYNGEERAKGNILERFSAQQFPDLHSELNLSSLELGDSALYFCASSVAWRESVNEQFFGPGTRLTVL.

CDR3 in DNA: TGTGCCAGCAGCTTAGCGACAGGGAGGTATGGCTACACCTTC. Amino acids: CASSLATGRYGYTF. The J gene is TRBJ1-2, the V gene TRBV7-9; 7 nucleotides line up with TRBD1. Unmatched junction bases numbered 3, after V lost 0 bases and J lost 5 bases. CDR1 is SEHNR, CDR2 FQNEAQ, per germline (reference sequence). The CDR3 is 14 amino acids.

This rearrangement joins TRBV7-9 to TRBJ2-7; D possibly corresponds to TRBD1 (6 bases). CDR1 and CDR2 (germline): SEHNR, FQNEAQ (reference sequence). CDR3 size: 13 residues. V gave up 5 bases and J gave up 7 bases, with 15 bases separating them. CDR3 nucleotides: TGTGCCAGCAGCCCCCAGGGGATGTCGGAGCAGTACTTC. Translated, it gives CASSPQGMSEQYF.

V gene TRBV11-1 combines with J gene TRBJ2-3; weak D call: TRBD1 (5 bases). This CDR3 spans 12 amino acids. Germline V CDR1 and CDR2: SGHAT, FQDESV (reference sequence). Deletions cut 4 bases from V and 8 bases from J, with 10 bases between. The CDR3, as DNA: TGTGCCAGCAGCTCGACAGAGTTTACGCAGTATTTT. It encodes CASSSTEFTQYF.

The rearrangement uses TRBV11-3 and TRBJ2-3; TRBD1 matches at 8 bases. Germline V gene sequence: CDR1 SGHNT, CDR2 YENEEA. With 1 base clipped from V and 2 bases from J, the junction kept 5 bases outside the gene matches. This CDR3 has 16 amino acids. The CDR3 sequence is CASSLVGQVVTDTQYF. Here the CDR3 DNA reads TGTGCCAGCAGCTTAGTGGGACAGGTCGTCACAGATACGCAGTATTTT.

The gene calls are TRBV27 and TRBJ1-6, with TRBD1 matching over 7 bases. The CDR3 spans 16 residues. Germline V gene sequence: CDR1 MNHEY, CDR2 SMNVEV (reference sequence). Trimming took 5 bases from V and 1 from J; bases not matched to a gene: 5. In DNA, the CDR3 is TGTGCCAGCAGTCTCAACAGGGGTTCCTATAATTCACCCCTCCACTTT. Residues: CASSLNRGSYNSPLHF.

This clone occurred once. The V and J genes are TRBV7-9 and TRBJ1-2; TRBD1 agrees at 7 bases. In germline, CDR1 is SEHNR, CDR2 FQNEAQ (reference sequence). CDR3 length: 13 residues. Trimming took 3 bases from V and 7 from J; bases not matched to a gene: 5. The CDR3 DNA sequence: TGTGCCAGCAGCTTCGACAGGGCGGGTGGCTACACCTTC. This codes for CASSFDRAGGYTF.

This chain joins TRBV27 and TRBJ1-2; 7 nucleotides line up with TRBD1. The trim removed 4 bases at V and 2 bases at J, leaving 7 bases unmatched. The germline V gene encodes CDR1 MNHEY and CDR2 SMNVEV (reference sequence). The CDR3 loop spans 15 amino acids. This CDR3 is CASSSMPGQNYGYTF. CDR3 in DNA: TGTGCCAGCAGTTCTATGCCGGGACAGAACTATGGCTACACCTTC.

This sequence joins TRBV3-1 (or the pseudogene TRBV3-2) and TRBJ1-1; 7 bases match TRBD1. The CDR3 extends over 16 amino acids. Per the germline V gene, CDR1 is LGHDT and CDR2 is YNNKEL (reference sequence). The trim removed 2 bases at V and 7 bases at J, leaving 13 bases unmatched. The CDR3 DNA is TGTGCCAGCAGCCAACTCCGGACAGGAGGATCAGGTGAAGCTTTCTTT. This sequence encodes CASSQLRTGGSGEAFF.

The chain has TRBV10-1 and TRBJ1-5; 9 bases map to TRBD1. With 2 bases clipped from V and 3 bases from J, the junction kept 5 bases outside the gene matches. The CDR3 consists of 16 residues. Germline CDR1 reads WNHNN; CDR2 reads SYGVQD (reference sequence). CDR3 in DNA: TGCGCCAGCAGTGAGGGGGGGACAGGGTACAATCAGCCCCAGCATTTT. This encodes CASSEGGTGYNQPQHF.

This chain connects TRBV5-4 to TRBJ1-5; no clear D. The CDR3 is 15 residues long. CDR1 and CDR2 (germline): SGHNT, YYREEE (reference sequence). V was shortened by 4 bases and J by 11 bases, with 22 bases between the two germline ends. The CDR3 loop is CASSITPLSEQSQHF. CDR3 DNA: TGTGCCAGCAGCATAACACCGCTCAGTGAACAGTCCCAGCATTTT.

The chain recombines TRBV5-6 with TRBJ2-6, with D tentatively TRBD1 (5 bases). The V end lost 4 bases, the J end lost 1 base, and 9 bases lay between the germline ends. CDR3 length: 15 residues. CDR1 is SGHDT, CDR2 YYEEEE, per germline. CDR3 residues: CASSRRQSGANVLTF. For the CDR3, the DNA is TGTGCCAGCAGCCGACGACAGTCTGGGGCCAACGTCCTGACTTTC. The full variable domain, with the rest looked up from reference TRBV5-6 and TRBJ2-6, is DAGVTQSPTHLIKTRGQQVTLRCSPKSGHDTVSWYQQALGQGPQFIFQYYEEEERQRGNFPDRFSGHQFPNYSSELNVNALLLGDSALYLCASSRRQSGANVLTFGAGSRLTVL.

In its sample, this clone was seen once. This chain links TRBV2 with TRBJ1-5, with a tentative D call TRBD1 (5 bases). CDR3 length: 14 amino acids. Germline CDR1 and CDR2: SNHLY and FYNNEI. V dropped 2 bases and J dropped 4 bases, with 9 bases sitting between them. The CDR3, as DNA: TGTGCCAGCAGTGAATCAGGGTGGAATCAGCCCCAGCATTTT. Protein product: CASSESGWNQPQHF.

The chain joins TRBV6-5 to TRBJ2-1; 8 bases are shared with TRBD2. Germline CDR1 MNHEY, CDR2 SVGAGI. J was trimmed by 6 bases and V by 2 bases; bases with no gene match: 9. The CDR3 contains 16 residues. The CDR3, as DNA: TGTGCCAGCAGTTACCTTCGGCTAGCGGGTGGCAATGAGCAGTTCTTC. Protein product: CASSYLRLAGGNEQFF.

The chain joins TRBV28 to TRBJ1-2; weak D call: TRBD1 (5 bases). Germline V gene data show CDR1 as MDHEN and CDR2 as SYDVKM. Trimming took 7 bases from V and 4 from J, leaving 13 bases between them. The CDR3 extends over 13 amino acids. The CDR3 DNA follows: TGTGCCAGCAAAATGACAGCGATCTATGGCTACACCTTC. Its protein product is CASKMTAIYGYTF.

V gene TRBV6-5 combines with J gene TRBJ2-2, with 8 bases matching TRBD2. Germline V gene sequence: CDR1 MNHEY, CDR2 SVGAGI. The CDR3 consists of 15 residues. With V trimmed by 8 bases and J by 5 bases, 10 bases remained unmatched. Here the CDR3 DNA reads TGTGCCAGCCACCGACTAGCGACACAAACCGGGGAGCTGTTTTTT. Encoded protein: CASHRLATQTGELFF.

This clone has only a few counts. J is TRBJ2-7 and V is TRBV7-8; D might be TRBD2 (5 bases). Germline CDR1 SGHVS, CDR2 FQNEAQ. Trimming shortened V by 4 bases and J by 9 bases, and 13 bases separated the two germline ends. CDR3 length: 12 amino acids. CDR3 coding DNA: TGTGCCAGCAGCTACAATTTCGCGGGGCAGTACTTC. Protein: CASSYNFAGQYF. The full variable domain, rest sourced from reference TRBV7-8 and TRBJ2-7, is GAGVSQSPRYKVAKRGQDVALRCDPISGHVSLFWYQQALGQGPEFLTYFQNEAQLDKSGLPSDRFFAERPEGSVSTLKIQRTQQEDSAVYLCASSYNFAGQYFGPGTRLTVT.

This rearrangement joins TRBV28 to TRBJ2-1, with TRBD2 identical over 7 bases. CDR1 is MDHEN, CDR2 SYDVKM, per germline. The CDR3 sequence is 16 residues long. V lost 4 bases, J lost 8 bases, and 14 bases stayed unmatched. CDR3 sequence reads: CASSSPAASGRDEQFF. For the CDR3, the DNA is TGTGCCAGCAGTTCCCCCGCGGCTAGCGGAAGGGATGAGCAGTTCTTC.

The V call is TRBV19, the J call TRBJ1-2; TRBD1 might be the D (5 bases). Trimming removed 7 bases from V and 8 bases from J, with 14 bases in between. This CDR3 contains 12 residues. The V gene's germline CDR1 is LNHDA and CDR2 SQIVND (reference sequence). CDR3 sequence (DNA): TGTGCCAGTAAGGGGCCCATCACCGGCTACACCTTC. Its translation: CASKGPITGYTF.

The CDR3 loop is CASSQGLKETQYF. CDR3 bases: TGCGCCAGCAGCCAGGGTTTGAAAGAGACCCAGTACTTC. The chain has TRBV5-1 and TRBJ2-5; D possibly corresponds to TRBD1 (5 bases). The germline gives CDR1 SGHRS, CDR2 YFSETQ. The CDR3 has 13 amino acids. V lost 4 bases, J lost 3 bases, and 10 bases lay in between.

J is TRBJ2-1 and V is TRBV5-1; 9 bases are a match to TRBD1. This CDR3 is 15 amino acids long. V shed 0 bases and J 7 bases; nucleotides not matched to a gene: 5. CDR1 is SGHRS, CDR2 YFSETQ, per germline. Here the CDR3 DNA reads TGCGCCAGCAGCTTGGGGACAGGGGTAATTAATGAGCAGTTCTTC. It specifies CASSLGTGVINEQFF. Drawing the rest from reference TRBV5-1 and TRBJ2-1, the complete variable domain is KAGVTQTPRYLIKTRGQQVTLSCSPISGHRSVSWYQQTPGQGLQFLFEYFSETQRNKGNFPGRFSGRQFSNSRSEMNVSTLELGDSALYLCASSLGTGVINEQFFGPGTRLTVL.

This chain joins TRBV29-1 and TRBJ1-1; 7 nucleotides line up with TRBD1. Germline loops: CDR1 SQVTM, CDR2 ANQGSEA. The V and J ends lost 8 bases and 1 base, in that order; junction bases with no gene match: 7. The CDR3 covers 13 residues. CDR3 loop: CSSGGVGNTEAFF. CDR3 DNA sequence: TGCAGCTCAGGGGGAGTCGGGAACACTGAAGCTTTCTTT.

V is TRBV6-6 and J is TRBJ2-7; D possibly corresponds to TRBD2 (6 bases). From germline, CDR1 is MNHNY and CDR2 SVGAGI (reference sequence). The V gene lost 4 bases and the J gene lost 6 bases, with 19 bases spanning the gap. The CDR3 spans 15 residues. As DNA, the CDR3 is TGTGCCAGCAGTTTCCCGGGGGTAGGCTCGAGCGAGCAGTACTTC. This translates into CASSFPGVGSSEQYF.

This sequence joins TRBV4-1 and TRBJ1-5, with D unclear. V was pared by 10 bases and J by 5 bases, with 12 bases between. CDR1 and CDR2 from the germline V gene are MGHRA and YSYEKL. The length of the CDR3 is 12 residues. CDR3 loop: CATPVGDQPQHF. In nucleotides, the CDR3 is TGCGCCACCCCCGTGGGCGATCAGCCCCAGCATTTT.

The chain links TRBV19 to TRBJ2-5, with 7 bases lining up with TRBD2. The CDR3 extends over 16 amino acids. The V and J ends lost 5 bases and 3 bases, in that order; junction bases with no gene match: 12. The germline V gene encodes CDR1 LNHDA and CDR2 SQIVND (reference sequence). CDR3 in amino acids: CASSHIGSGGEETQYF. CDR3 DNA sequence: TGTGCCAGTAGTCATATTGGGTCGGGAGGCGAAGAGACCCAGTACTTC.

The chain combines TRBV2 with TRBJ1-6, with a possible D match to TRBD1 (6 bases). The V gene's germline CDR1 is SNHLY and CDR2 FYNNEI. The length of the CDR3 is 13 residues. Between the trimmed V and J ends, which lost 7 bases and 10 bases, there was a span of 14 bases. The CDR3 here is CASTREDSSPLHF. CDR3 DNA sequence: TGTGCCAGCACCCGAGAGGACAGCTCACCCCTCCACTTT.

The chain carries TRBV3-1 (or the pseudogene TRBV3-2) and TRBJ2-1, with D unclear. V was shortened by 1 base and J by 7 bases, with 5 bases between the two germline ends. The V gene's germline CDR1 is LGHDT and CDR2 YNNKEL (reference sequence). This CDR3 has 12 amino acids. The CDR3 is CASSQVKNEQFF. In nucleotides, the CDR3 is TGTGCCAGCAGCCAAGTAAAAAATGAGCAGTTCTTC.

The sample holds one count of this clone. This chain connects TRBV2 to TRBJ1-5; 10 bases agree with TRBD1. CDR1 and CDR2 from the germline V gene are SNHLY and FYNNEI. V shed 6 bases and J 3 bases; nucleotides not matched to a gene: 8. The CDR3 runs to 16 residues. CDR3 in DNA: TGTGCCAGCAGCCGGGACAGGGGACAGTTCAATCAGCCCCAGCATTTT. It codes for CASSRDRGQFNQPQHF.

This chain joins TRBV5-1 and TRBJ2-5; TRBD2 agrees at 7 bases. The CDR3 is 14 amino acids. V dropped 6 bases and J dropped 3; count of bases not matched to a gene: 8. Germline lookup yields CDR1 SGHRS and CDR2 YFSETQ. In nucleotides, the CDR3 is TGCGCCAGCAATGGCGGGAGTGGGGAAGAGACCCAGTACTTC. Protein: CASNGGSGEETQYF.

This clone was recorded a few times. The chain joins TRBV9 to TRBJ2-7; 10 bases match TRBD1. CDR3 size: 16 residues. Germline loops: CDR1 SGDLS, CDR2 YYNGEE. The V gene end was trimmed by 0 bases and the J gene end by 3 bases; junction bases not matched to a gene: 6. In nucleotides, the CDR3 is TGTGCCAGCAGCGTAGCTATCGGGACAGGGGTCTACGAGCAGTACTTC. Amino acids: CASSVAIGTGVYEQYF.